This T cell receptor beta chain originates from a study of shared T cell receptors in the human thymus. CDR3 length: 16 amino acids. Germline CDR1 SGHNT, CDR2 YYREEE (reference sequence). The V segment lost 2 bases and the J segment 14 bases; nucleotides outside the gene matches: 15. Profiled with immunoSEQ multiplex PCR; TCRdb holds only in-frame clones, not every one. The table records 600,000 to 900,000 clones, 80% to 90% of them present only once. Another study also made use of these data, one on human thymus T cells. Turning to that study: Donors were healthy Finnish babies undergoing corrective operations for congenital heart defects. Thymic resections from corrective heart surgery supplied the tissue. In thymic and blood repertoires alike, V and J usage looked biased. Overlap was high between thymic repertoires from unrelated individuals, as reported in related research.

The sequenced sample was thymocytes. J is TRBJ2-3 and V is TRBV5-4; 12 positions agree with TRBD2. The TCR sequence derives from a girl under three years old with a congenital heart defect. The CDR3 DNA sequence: TGTGCCAGCAGCTTATCAGCTAGCGGGGGGGTGCGCGGACTGTATTTT. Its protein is CASSLSASGGVRGLYF.